This T cell receptor beta chain was identified during a study of molecular identifiers for immune sequencing clone quantification. With regard to this clonotype: Its antigen is not identified.

Previously published methods and listed TCR primers were used for the bulk TCR libraries. TCRdb re-analysed the PCR reads in MiXCR, keeping a single row per CDR3 protein. The table shows 100,000 or so distinct CDR3 sequences, with 35% to 40% occurring only once. Germline assignment: CDR1 MNHNY and CDR2 SVGAGI (reference sequence). V was trimmed by 1 base and J by 8 bases, leaving 12 bases between them. The CDR3 length is 14 residues. Broader study findings: Reports indicate spiked Jurkat TCR RNA from one cell could be found among some 980,000 naive cells.

This clonotype was obtained from a human donor in good health. Some libraries in this study had Jurkat cell RNA spiked in. Sequenced sample: naive CD8+ T cells from blood, with Jurkat cell RNA spiked in. Subset in this sample: FACS-sorted CD8+CD4-CCR7+CD45RA+ naive T cells. The V gene is TRBV6-6, the J gene TRBJ2-1; TRBD2 is a possible D gene (5 bases). CDR3 loop: CASSYYMAADEQFF. As DNA, the CDR3 is TGTGCCAGCAGTTACTATATGGCAGCGGATGAGCAGTTCTTC.